Included here is one TCR beta chain sequence, with context. The data are from a study of identical twins. This CDR3 region has 13 residues. V was cut by 2 bases and J by 5 bases, with 11 bases left in between. Germline V gene data show CDR1 as SGDLS and CDR2 as YYNGEE. TCRdb analysed the 5' RACE reads with MiXCR anew, one entry per CDR3 protein. Altogether around 250,000 distinct CDR3 sequences are present, over 5.5% being singletons, with the ten largest covering roughly 15%. These data were likewise used in another study, on T cells expressing NK-cell markers. Per that paper: One of eight sequenced donors was HCMV-seronegative; the other seven were seropositive.

Sequences were obtained from CD8+ T cells sorted from blood. The TCR comes from a young woman in good health. The chain uses TRBV9 and TRBJ2-7, with D maybe TRBD2 (6 bases). CDR3 DNA sequence: TGTGCCAGCAGCGTGGGACTTGGGCACGAGCAGTACTTC. This gives the protein CASSVGLGHEQYF.